This TCR beta chain derives from a study of Ad26.COV2.S vaccination and SARS-CoV-2 variants. Study-wide results and limits: The study found similar non-spike TCR breadth in vaccine and placebo recipients.

Repertoires were generated with immunoSEQ multiplex PCR, while TCRdb's copy carries only in-frame clones and drops some. The sample has approximately 340,000 clones; roughly nine tenths are singletons. Details on this clone: What it recognizes is unknown.

Trimming shortened V by 1 base and J by 7 bases, and 7 bases separated the two germline ends. The CDR3 loop spans 13 amino acids. Looked up from germline, CDR1 is KGHDR and CDR2 is SFDVKD. This receptor was obtained from a human donor who had recovered from COVID-19. The sequencing here drew on peripheral blood, taken after recovery from COVID-19. This chain links TRBV24-1 with TRBJ2-1; no clear D. This CDR3 reads CATSDFSANEQFF. The CDR3 bases are TGTGCCACCAGTGATTTTTCGGCAAATGAGCAGTTCTTC.